This entry features one T cell receptor beta chain sequence. Its antigen is currently unknown. The entry originates in a study of T cells in tumors after PD-1 blockade. Turning to the study itself: A subset received ongoing vismodegib 150 mg daily alongside anti-PD-1 therapy.

Overall study findings and caveats: Blood contained about 40% of the tumor's TCR clonotypes.

Here immunoSEQ multiplex PCR was the method, and the copy in TCRdb shows in-frame clones only, minus some. The sample lists fewer than 25,000 clones; roughly 80% were seen once. The CDR3 consists of 15 residues. The J segment lost 6 bases and the V segment lost 0 bases, leaving 7 bases of the junction unmatched. The germline V gene encodes CDR1 MNHEY and CDR2 SVGAGI. J is TRBJ2-7 and V is TRBV6-5, with 8 positions matching TRBD1. The material sequenced was PBMCs, taken after anti-PD-1 treatment. This sequence was found in a human donor with basal cell carcinoma. CDR3 bases: TGTGCCAGCAGTTACTCAGACAGGGGAATCACCGAGCAGTACTTC. Amino acids: CASSYSDRGITEQYF.